These 3 T cell receptor beta chains were all obtained from the same sample, sequenced in a study of blood T cell repertoires in COVID-19. The method was immunoSEQ multiplex PCR; TCRdb's version includes in-frame clones alone and lacks a portion of them. The table records about 260,000 clones, more than 85% of them present only once. Sequencing was performed on peripheral blood. The receptor set was obtained from a woman aged 60-75 years with COVID-19, enrolled during active disease.

This clone was counted between two and nine times. The chain carries TRBV7-8 and TRBJ2-7; D is ambiguous. In germline, CDR1 is SGHVS, CDR2 FQNEAQ. V shed 5 bases and J shed 3 bases, with 23 bases lying between them. The CDR3 spans 17 residues. CDR3 sequence: CASSASRLSGSGYEQYF. CDR3 nucleotide sequence: TGTGCCAGCAGCGCGTCGCGGTTGAGTGGATCGGGCTACGAGCAGTACTTC.

V usage is TRBV6-4 and J usage is TRBJ2-2; 8 bases are shared with TRBD1. Germline CDR1 and CDR2: MRHNA and SNTAGT. The CDR3 runs to 13 residues. After removal of 5 bases from V and 4 bases from J, the junction contained 0 bases not matched to a gene. The CDR3, as DNA: TGTGCCAGCAGTCAGGGGGCCACCGGGGAGCTGTTTTTT. It yields the protein CASSQGATGELFF.

The chain couples TRBV6-5 to TRBJ1-2, with D perhaps matching TRBD1 (6 bases). CDR3 size: 13 residues. Trimming shortened V by 7 bases and J by 7 bases, and 16 bases separated the two germline ends. CDR1 is MNHEY and CDR2 is SVGAGI in the germline V gene. The DNA for the CDR3 is TGTGCCAGCAAACAACAGGGTGGGCCTGGCTACACCTTC. It codes for CASKQQGGPGYTF.